This T cell receptor beta chain was sequenced in a study of OX40 agonist ivuxolimab in advanced cancers. Study background: Patients were treated with intravenous ivuxolimab, dosed at 0.01 to 10 mg/kg and infused every 2 weeks. Those treated in dose escalation had hepatocellular carcinoma, melanoma, renal cell cancer or head and neck cancer.

The data were produced by immunoSEQ multiplex PCR, yet TCRdb's version contains in-frame clones alone and is incomplete. The data show 60,000 to 75,000 clones, roughly 80% seen once. This clone occurred a few times. No antigen is known for it. A history of autoimmune disease or systemic immunosuppression excluded patients. Overall study results and limits: Averaged across samples, CD8+ T cells carried more expanded clones than CD4+ did.

V lost 5 bases and J lost 0, with 10 bases in between. Germline CDR1 and CDR2: MNHNY and SVGAGI (reference sequence). The CDR3 contains 15 residues. This clonotype was sampled from an adult with an advanced solid tumor such as melanoma, head and neck, liver or kidney cancer. The V gene is TRBV6-6, the J gene TRBJ1-4; D possibly corresponds to TRBD1 (6 bases). This specimen consisted of CD4+ or CD8+ T cells sorted from blood, obtained in a trial of the OX40 agonist ivuxolimab. This chain's CDR3 is CASSTGQSTNEKLFF. In DNA, the CDR3 is TGTGCCAGCAGTACCGGACAGTCAACTAATGAAAAACTGTTTTTT.